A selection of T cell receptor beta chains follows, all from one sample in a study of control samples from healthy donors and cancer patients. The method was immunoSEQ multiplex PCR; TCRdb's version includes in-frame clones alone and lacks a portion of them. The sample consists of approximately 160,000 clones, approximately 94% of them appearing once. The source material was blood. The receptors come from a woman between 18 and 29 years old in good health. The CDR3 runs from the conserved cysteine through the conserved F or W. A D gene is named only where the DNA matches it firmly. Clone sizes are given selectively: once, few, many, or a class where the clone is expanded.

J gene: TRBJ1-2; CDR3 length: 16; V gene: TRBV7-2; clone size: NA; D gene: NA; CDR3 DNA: TGTGCCAGCAGCTCCGGGGGGGGACGCCCAGCTTATGGCTACACCTTC; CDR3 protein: CASSSGGGRPAYGYTF
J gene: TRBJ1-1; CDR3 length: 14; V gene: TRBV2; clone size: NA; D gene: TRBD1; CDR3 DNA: TGTGCCAGCAGTGCGTACAGGGGCCACACTGAAGCTTTCTTT; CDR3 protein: CASSAYRGHTEAFF
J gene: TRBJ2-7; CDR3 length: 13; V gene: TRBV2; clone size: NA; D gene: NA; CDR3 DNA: TGTGCCAGCAGTGGGTCCGGGCATGGCGAGCAGTACTTC; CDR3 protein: CASSGSGHGEQYF
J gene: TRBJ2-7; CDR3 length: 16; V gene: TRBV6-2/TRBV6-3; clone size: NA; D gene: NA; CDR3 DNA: TGTGCCAGCAGTTACTCGGGTTTCCCTTCGGCGCACGAGCAGTACTTC; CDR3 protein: CASSYSGFPSAHEQYF
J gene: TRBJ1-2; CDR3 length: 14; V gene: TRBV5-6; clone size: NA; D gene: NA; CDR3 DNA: TGTGCCAGCAGATGGACGGGAGAAGCCTATGGCTACACCTTC; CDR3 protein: CASRWTGEAYGYTF
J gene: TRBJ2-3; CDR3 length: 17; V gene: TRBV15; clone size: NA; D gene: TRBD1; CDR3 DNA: TGTGCCACCAGCAGAGGGACAGGATCCTTACCCACAGATACGCAGTATTTT; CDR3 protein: CATSRGTGSLPTDTQYF
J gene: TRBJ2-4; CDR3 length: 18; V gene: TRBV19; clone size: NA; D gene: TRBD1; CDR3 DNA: TGTGCCAGTAGTTTATCCCGGGACAGCTTAGGAGCCAAAAACATTCAGTACTTC; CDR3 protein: CASSLSRDSLGAKNIQYF
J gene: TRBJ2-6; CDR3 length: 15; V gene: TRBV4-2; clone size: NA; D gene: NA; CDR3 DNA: TGTGCCAGCAGCCATTCGAATGCTGGGGCCAACGTCCTGACTTTC; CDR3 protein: CASSHSNAGANVLTF
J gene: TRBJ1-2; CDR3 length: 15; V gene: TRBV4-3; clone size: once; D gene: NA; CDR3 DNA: TGCGCCAGCAGCCAAGAGCAGACAACTCCGAGGCGCTACACCTTC; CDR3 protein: CASSQEQTTPRRYTF
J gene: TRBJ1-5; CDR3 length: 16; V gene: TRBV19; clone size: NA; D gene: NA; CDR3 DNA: TGTGCCAGTAGTCCTCGGGACGGATTAGCAAATCAGCCCCAGCATTTT; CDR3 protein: CASSPRDGLANQPQHF
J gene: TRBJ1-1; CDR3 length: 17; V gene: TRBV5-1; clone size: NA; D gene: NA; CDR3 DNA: TGCGCCAGCAGGATTGGGACGGTGTCTCAAGAGAACACTGAAGCTTTCTTT; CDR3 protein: CASRIGTVSQENTEAFF
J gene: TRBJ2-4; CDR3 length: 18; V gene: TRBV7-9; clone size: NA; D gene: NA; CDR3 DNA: TGTGCCAGCAGCTTAGGAAATCGGTGGGGTCCTGGAAAAAACATTCAGTACTTC; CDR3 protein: CASSLGNRWGPGKNIQYF
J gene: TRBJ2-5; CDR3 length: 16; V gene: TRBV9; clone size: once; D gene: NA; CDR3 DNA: TGTGCCAGCAGCGTAGAGCCAGGGGCGTACCAAGAGACCCAGTACTTC; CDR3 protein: CASSVEPGAYQETQYF
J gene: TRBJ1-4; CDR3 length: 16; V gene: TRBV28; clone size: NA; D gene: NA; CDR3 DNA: TGTGCCAGCAGTTCCCGATTGACCAACCAGAGGGAAAAACTGTTTTTT; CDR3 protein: CASSSRLTNQREKLFF
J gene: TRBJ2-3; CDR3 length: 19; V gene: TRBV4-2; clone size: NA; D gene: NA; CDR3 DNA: TGTGCCAGCAGCCAGTCAGGAGGTTTGGGAGCGAGGCGGACAGATACGCAGTATTTT; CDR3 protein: CASSQSGGLGARRTDTQYF
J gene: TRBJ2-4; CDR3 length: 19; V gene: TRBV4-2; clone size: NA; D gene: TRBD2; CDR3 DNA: TGTGCCAGCAGCCAAAGCCCAGCGGGACTAGCGAGGGGCAAAAACATTCAGTACTTC; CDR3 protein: CASSQSPAGLARGKNIQYF
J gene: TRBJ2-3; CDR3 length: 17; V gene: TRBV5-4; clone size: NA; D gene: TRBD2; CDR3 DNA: TGTGCCAGCAGCTCCTCCCTGTTAGGCGGGGAGGGGGATACGCAGTATTTT; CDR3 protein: CASSSSLLGGEGDTQYF
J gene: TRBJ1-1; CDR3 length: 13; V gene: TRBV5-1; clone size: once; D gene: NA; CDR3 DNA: TGCGCCAGCAGCTTGTCTGCCCGCGATGAAGCTTTCTTT; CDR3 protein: CASSLSARDEAFF
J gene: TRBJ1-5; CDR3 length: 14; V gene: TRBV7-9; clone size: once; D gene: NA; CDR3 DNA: TGTGCCAGCAGCTTAGTCGGGGGCAATCAGCCCCAGCATTTT; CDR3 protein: CASSLVGGNQPQHF
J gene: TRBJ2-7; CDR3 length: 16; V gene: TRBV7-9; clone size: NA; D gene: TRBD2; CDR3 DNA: TGTGCCAGCAGCTTAAGGCTAGCGGGGACCCTCTACGAGCAGTACTTC; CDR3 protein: CASSLRLAGTLYEQYF
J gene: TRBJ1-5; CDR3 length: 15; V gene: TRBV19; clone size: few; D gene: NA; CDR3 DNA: TGTGCCAGTAGTATACGGGGGTCTGGCAATCAGCCCCAGCATTTT; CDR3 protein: CASSIRGSGNQPQHF
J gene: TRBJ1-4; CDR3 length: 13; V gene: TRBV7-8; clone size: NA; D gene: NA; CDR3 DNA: TGTGCCAGCAGCTTAGTTTTGAATGAAAAACTGTTTTTT; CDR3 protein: CASSLVLNEKLFF
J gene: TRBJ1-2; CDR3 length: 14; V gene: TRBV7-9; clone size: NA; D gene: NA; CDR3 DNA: TGTGCCAGCAGCTTAACGGCGGACCTATATGGCTACACCTTC; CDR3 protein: CASSLTADLYGYTF
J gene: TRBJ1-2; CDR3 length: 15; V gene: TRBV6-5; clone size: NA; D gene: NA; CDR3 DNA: TGTGCCAGCAGAAACCAGGGAGCCCGGAGGGATGGCTACACCTTC; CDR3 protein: CASRNQGARRDGYTF
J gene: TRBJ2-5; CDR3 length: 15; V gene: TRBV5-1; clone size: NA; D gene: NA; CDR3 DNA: TGCGCCAGCAGCAACTCAGGGGGGGCCGGAAAGACCCAGTACTTC; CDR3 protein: CASSNSGGAGKTQYF
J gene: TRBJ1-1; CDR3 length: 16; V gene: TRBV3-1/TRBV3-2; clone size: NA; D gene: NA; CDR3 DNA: TGTGCCAGCAGCCAAGATATGCGGATGGTGAGAACTGAAGCTTTCTTT; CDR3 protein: CASSQDMRMVRTEAFF
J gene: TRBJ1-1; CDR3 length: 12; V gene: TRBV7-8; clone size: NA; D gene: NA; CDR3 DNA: TGTGCCAGCAGCTTAGGGGTCACTGAAGCTTTCTTT; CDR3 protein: CASSLGVTEAFF
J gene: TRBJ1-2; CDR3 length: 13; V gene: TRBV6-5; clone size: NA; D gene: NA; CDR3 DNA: TGTGCCAGCGCGTCCAGGGGTGACTATGGCTACACCTTC; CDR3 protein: CASASRGDYGYTF
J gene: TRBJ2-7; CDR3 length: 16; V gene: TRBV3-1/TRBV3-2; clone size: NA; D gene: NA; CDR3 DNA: TGTGCCAGCAGCCAAGGCAGAACAGGGTTGGCCTACGAGCAGTACTTC; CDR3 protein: CASSQGRTGLAYEQYF
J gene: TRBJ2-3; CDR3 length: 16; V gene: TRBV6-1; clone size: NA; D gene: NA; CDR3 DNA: TGTGCCAGCAGTGAAGCGCAGGCGGCTATAGGAAATACGCAGTATTTT; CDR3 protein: CASSEAQAAIGNTQYF
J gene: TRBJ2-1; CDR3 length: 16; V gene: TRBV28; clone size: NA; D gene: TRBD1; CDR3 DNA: TGTGCCAGCAGTTTAATCGGGGGGACAGGGGCGAGTGAGCAGTTCTTC; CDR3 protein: CASSLIGGTGASEQFF
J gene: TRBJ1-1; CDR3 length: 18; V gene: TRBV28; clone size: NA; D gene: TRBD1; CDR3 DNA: TGTGCCAGCAGTTTATCGGGTAGACAGGGCCGAATGAACACTGAAGCTTTCTTT; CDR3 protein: CASSLSGRQGRMNTEAFF
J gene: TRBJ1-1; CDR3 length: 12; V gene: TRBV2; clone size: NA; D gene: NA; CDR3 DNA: TGTGCCACTTTACCTGCGGACACTGAAGCTTTCTTT; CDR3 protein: CATLPADTEAFF
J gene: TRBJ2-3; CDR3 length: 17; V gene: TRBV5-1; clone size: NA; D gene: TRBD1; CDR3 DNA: TGCGCCAGCAGCTCGACCCGGGACAGGGGCTTTACAGATACGCAGTATTTT; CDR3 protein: CASSSTRDRGFTDTQYF
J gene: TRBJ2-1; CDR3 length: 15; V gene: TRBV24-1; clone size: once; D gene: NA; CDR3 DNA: TGTGCCACCAGTGATTTTGCTAGCTCCTACAATGAGCAGTTCTTC; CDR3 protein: CATSDFASSYNEQFF
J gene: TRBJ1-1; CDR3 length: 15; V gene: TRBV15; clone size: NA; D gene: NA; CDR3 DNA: TGTGCCACCAGCAGAGGGGGGGCCATGAACACTGAAGCTTTCTTT; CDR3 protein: CATSRGGAMNTEAFF
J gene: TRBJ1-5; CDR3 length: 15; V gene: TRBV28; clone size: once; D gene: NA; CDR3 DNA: TGTGCCAGCAGTCCCTTTGGAGTTAGAGGGCAGCCCCAGCATTTT; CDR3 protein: CASSPFGVRGQPQHF
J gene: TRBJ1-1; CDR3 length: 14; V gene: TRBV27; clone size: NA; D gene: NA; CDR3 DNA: TGTGCCAGCAGTCGACCAGGGCTGAACACTGAAGCTTTCTTT; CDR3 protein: CASSRPGLNTEAFF
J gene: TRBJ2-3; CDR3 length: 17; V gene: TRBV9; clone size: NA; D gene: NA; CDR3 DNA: TGTGCCAGCAGCCATCCAGGCATAACCTACAGCACAGATACGCAGTATTTT; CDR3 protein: CASSHPGITYSTDTQYF
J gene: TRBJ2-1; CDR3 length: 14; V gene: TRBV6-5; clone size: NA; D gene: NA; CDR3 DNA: TGTGCCAGCAGTTACTCGGGGGCCAGAGCTACAGAGTTCTTC; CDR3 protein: CASSYSGARATEFF
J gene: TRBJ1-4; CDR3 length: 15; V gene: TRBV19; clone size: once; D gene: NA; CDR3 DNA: TGTGCCAGTAGGCCCTGGGCCGCAACTAATGAAAAACTGTTTTTT; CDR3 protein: CASRPWAATNEKLFF
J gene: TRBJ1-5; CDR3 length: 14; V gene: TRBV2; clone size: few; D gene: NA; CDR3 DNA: TGTGCCAGCAGTGAGGATCAGAGCCTCCGGCCCCAGCATTTT; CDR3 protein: CASSEDQSLRPQHF
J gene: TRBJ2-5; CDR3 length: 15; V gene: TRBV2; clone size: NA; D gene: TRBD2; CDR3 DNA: TGTGCCAGCAGTTTCAGCGGGACTCCTAAAGAGACCCAGTACTTC; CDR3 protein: CASSFSGTPKETQYF
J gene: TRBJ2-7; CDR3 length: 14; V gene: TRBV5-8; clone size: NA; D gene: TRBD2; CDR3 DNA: TGTGCCAGCAGCACCTCGGGGGGAATCTACGAGCAGTACTTC; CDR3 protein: CASSTSGGIYEQYF
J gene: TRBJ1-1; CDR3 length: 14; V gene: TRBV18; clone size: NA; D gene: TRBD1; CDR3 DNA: TGTGCCAGCTATAACCGGGACAGACCCACTGAAGCTTTCTTT; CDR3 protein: CASYNRDRPTEAFF
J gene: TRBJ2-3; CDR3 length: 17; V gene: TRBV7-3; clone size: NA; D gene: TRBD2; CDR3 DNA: TGTGCCAGCAGCTTAGTGGCTAGCGGGGGCCTCACAGATACGCAGTATTTT; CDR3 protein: CASSLVASGGLTDTQYF
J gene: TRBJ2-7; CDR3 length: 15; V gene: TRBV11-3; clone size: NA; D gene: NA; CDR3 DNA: TGTGCCAGCAGCTTATACGGGGGTTACTCCTACGAGCAGTACTTC; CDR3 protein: CASSLYGGYSYEQYF
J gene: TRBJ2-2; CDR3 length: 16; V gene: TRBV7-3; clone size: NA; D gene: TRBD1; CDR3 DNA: TGTGCCAGCAGCCTCACAGGGGTCACGAACACCGGGGAGCTGTTTTTT; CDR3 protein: CASSLTGVTNTGELFF
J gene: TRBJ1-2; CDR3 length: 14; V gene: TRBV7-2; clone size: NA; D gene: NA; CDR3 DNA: TGTGCCAGCGTACACACCGCCGGGGGGAGTGGCTACACCTTC; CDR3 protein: CASVHTAGGSGYTF
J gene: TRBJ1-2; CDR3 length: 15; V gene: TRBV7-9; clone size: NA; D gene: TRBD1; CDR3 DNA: TGTGCCAGCACCCAATATCGACAGGGGGATTTTGGCTACACCTTC; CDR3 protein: CASTQYRQGDFGYTF
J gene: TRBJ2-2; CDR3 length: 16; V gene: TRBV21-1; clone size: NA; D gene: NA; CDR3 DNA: TGTGCCAGCAGCAAATTAAAGGGTAATATCGCCGGGGAGCTGTTTTTT; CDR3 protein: CASSKLKGNIAGELFF
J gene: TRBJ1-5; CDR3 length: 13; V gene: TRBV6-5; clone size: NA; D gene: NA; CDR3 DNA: TGTGCCAGCAGTTACTCGCCCGATCAGCCCCAGCATTTT; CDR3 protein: CASSYSPDQPQHF
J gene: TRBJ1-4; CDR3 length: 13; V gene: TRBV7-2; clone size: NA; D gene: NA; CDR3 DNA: TGTGCCAGCAGCTTAGCGGATCGGGGTAACCTGTTTTTT; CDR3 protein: CASSLADRGNLFF
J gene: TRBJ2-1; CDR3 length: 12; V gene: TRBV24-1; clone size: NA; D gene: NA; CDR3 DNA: TGTGCCACCAGTCTGGGGTACAATGAGCAGTTCTTC; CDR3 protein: CATSLGYNEQFF
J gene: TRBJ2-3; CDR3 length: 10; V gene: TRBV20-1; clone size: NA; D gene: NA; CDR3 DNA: TGCAGTGCTAGTATAGATACGCAGTATTTT; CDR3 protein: CSASIDTQYF
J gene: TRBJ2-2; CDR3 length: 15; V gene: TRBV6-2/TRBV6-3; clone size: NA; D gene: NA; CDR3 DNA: TGTGCCAGCAGTTACGGGACCACCGGACCCGGGGAGCTGTTTTTT; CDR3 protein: CASSYGTTGPGELFF
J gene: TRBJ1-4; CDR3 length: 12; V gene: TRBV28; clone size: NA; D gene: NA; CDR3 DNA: TGTGCCAGCAGTTTCCCAGGAGAAAAACTGTTTTTT; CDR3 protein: CASSFPGEKLFF
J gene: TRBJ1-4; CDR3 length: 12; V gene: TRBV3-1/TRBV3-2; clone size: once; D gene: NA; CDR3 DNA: TGTGCCAGCAGCCAAGTTTCTGAAAAACTGTTTTTT; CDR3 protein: CASSQVSEKLFF
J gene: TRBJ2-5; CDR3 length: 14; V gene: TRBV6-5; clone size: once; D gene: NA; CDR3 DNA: TGTGCCAGCAGAGAGGGGGGTCGGGGTGAGACCCAGTACTTC; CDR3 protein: CASREGGRGETQYF
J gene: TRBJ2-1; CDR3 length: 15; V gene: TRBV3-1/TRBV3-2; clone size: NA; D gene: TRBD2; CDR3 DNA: TGTGCCAGCAGCCAAGGTCACGGGAGGGACAATGAGCAGTTCTTC; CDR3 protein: CASSQGHGRDNEQFF